This passage covers 11 T cell receptor beta chains from one sample sequenced in a study of cytomegalovirus exposure and HLA in healthy donors. PCR was performed using 60 Vbeta and 13 Jbeta primers. Profiling relied on immunoSEQ multiplex PCR, and the TCRdb table lists in-frame clones only, not all of them. The data contain tens of thousands of clones, less than 10% of them seen just once; the ten biggest clones take up 2% to 2.5%. The material sequenced was PBMCs. The receptors come from a man between 50 and 59 years old in good health and CMV-seronegative.

This clone occurred many times. This chain links TRBV7-3 with TRBJ2-1; TRBD2 aligns across 7 bases. Germline CDR1 SGHTA, CDR2 FQGTGA. Trimming cost V 0 bases and J 9 bases; bases outside gene matches: 5. CDR3 size: 14 residues. CDR3 sequence reads: CASSLTPTSAEQFF. The CDR3 DNA is TGTGCCAGCAGCTTAACCCCAACTAGCGCTGAGCAGTTCTTC.

This clone was counted between two and nine times. The chain joins TRBV10-2 to TRBJ1-5; possible D gene TRBD1, 5 bases. Trimming stripped 5 bases from V and 0 bases from J, with 17 bases between. CDR3 size: 17 residues. In germline, CDR1 is WSHSY, CDR2 SAAADI. The CDR3: CASSKRRQTYSNQPQHF. CDR3 DNA sequence: TGCGCCAGCAGTAAAAGAAGACAGACGTATAGCAATCAGCCCCAGCATTTT.

This clone was observed a handful of times. The chain is built from TRBV10-3 and TRBJ1-1, with D unclear. The ends were cut back, 3 bases at V and 0 bases at J, with 5 bases in the middle. Germline V CDR1 and CDR2: ENHRY, SYGVKD. The CDR3 sequence is 13 residues long. Written as DNA, the CDR3 is TGTGCCATCAGTGATGGGCTGAACACTGAAGCTTTCTTT. Amino acid sequence: CAISDGLNTEAFF.

This clone was observed a few times. The chain links TRBV7-8 to TRBJ1-1; D remains ambiguous. The CDR3 runs to 15 residues. The germline V gene encodes CDR1 SGHVS and CDR2 FQNEAQ. V lost 2 bases, J lost 1 base, and 11 bases lay in between. As DNA, the CDR3 is TGTGCCAGCAGCTTATACGCAGCGCAGAACACTGAAGCTTTCTTT. It codes for CASSLYAAQNTEAFF.

This rearrangement joins TRBV30 to TRBJ1-5; 11 bases are a match to TRBD1. With 3 bases clipped from V and 6 bases from J, the junction kept 7 bases outside the gene matches. CDR3 size: 15 residues. Germline CDR1 reads GTSNPN; CDR2 reads SVGIG (reference sequence). Here the CDR3 DNA reads TGTGCCTGGAGCTCGGACAGGGGGCTGGGTCAGCCCCAGCATTTT. Translated: CAWSSDRGLGQPQHF.

The chain couples TRBV6-1 to TRBJ2-2; no reliable D call. The CDR3 spans 12 residues. Germline V gene lookup returns CDR1 MNHNS and CDR2 SASEGT. V lost 6 bases, J lost 1 base, and 3 bases lay in between. CDR3 protein: CASSLNTGELFF. In DNA, the CDR3 is TGTGCCAGCAGCCTGAACACCGGGGAGCTGTTTTTT.

This rearrangement joins TRBV29-1 to TRBJ2-3; tentatively, D is TRBD2 (5 bases). V lost 5 bases and J 2 bases, leaving 11 bases between the germline ends. The length of the CDR3 is 13 residues. Germline-derived CDR1 and CDR2 are SQVTM and ANQGSEA. The CDR3 DNA sequence: TGCAGCGTTAAAAGAGGGTCCACAGATACGCAGTATTTT. Amino acids: CSVKRGSTDTQYF.

The genes are TRBV29-1 and TRBJ1-6; D uncertain. The germline V gene encodes CDR1 SQVTM and CDR2 ANQGSEA. The CDR3 consists of 12 residues. The V end was cut by 4 bases, the J end by 6 bases, with 7 bases between. CDR3 sequence (DNA): TGCAGCGTTGGAGGGCTTAATTCACCCCTCCACTTT. This sequence encodes CSVGGLNSPLHF.

The chain is built from TRBV28 and TRBJ1-4; a weak D match, TRBD1 (5 bases). The CDR3 is 14 amino acids. V was trimmed by 8 bases and J by 0 bases, leaving 10 bases between them. Germline CDR1 is MDHEN and CDR2 is SYDVKM. The CDR3: CASSRTPTNEKLFF. CDR3 DNA sequence: TGTGCCAGCTCCAGGACACCAACTAATGAAAAACTGTTTTTT.

The chain joins TRBV4-1 to TRBJ2-7, with 7 bases identical to TRBD1. The CDR3 totals 14 residues. Germline V gene lookup returns CDR1 MGHRA and CDR2 YSYEKL. V lost 4 bases and J lost 2; bases outside the gene matches: 5. DNA for the CDR3: TGCGCCAGCAGCCTTCGGACAGGTCCCTACGAGCAGTACTTC. Protein sequence: CASSLRTGPYEQYF.

This clone counts as medium-sized. This chain uses TRBV5-4 with TRBJ2-6, with 10 positions matching TRBD1. CDR3 length: 16 residues. After removal of 5 bases from V and 2 bases from J, the junction contained 4 bases not matched to a gene. The germline V gene encodes CDR1 SGHNT and CDR2 YYREEE (reference sequence). CDR3 amino acids: CASSPTGGTGANVLTF. The CDR3 DNA sequence: TGTGCCAGCAGTCCGACAGGGGGCACTGGGGCCAACGTCCTGACTTTC. Combining the CDR3 with reference TRBV5-4 and TRBJ2-6 gives the whole variable domain ETGVTQSPTHLIKTRGQQVTLRCSSQSGHNTVSWYQQALGQGPQFIFQYYREEENGRGNFPPRFSGLQFPNYSSELNVNALELDDSALYLCASSPTGGTGANVLTFGAGSRLTVL.